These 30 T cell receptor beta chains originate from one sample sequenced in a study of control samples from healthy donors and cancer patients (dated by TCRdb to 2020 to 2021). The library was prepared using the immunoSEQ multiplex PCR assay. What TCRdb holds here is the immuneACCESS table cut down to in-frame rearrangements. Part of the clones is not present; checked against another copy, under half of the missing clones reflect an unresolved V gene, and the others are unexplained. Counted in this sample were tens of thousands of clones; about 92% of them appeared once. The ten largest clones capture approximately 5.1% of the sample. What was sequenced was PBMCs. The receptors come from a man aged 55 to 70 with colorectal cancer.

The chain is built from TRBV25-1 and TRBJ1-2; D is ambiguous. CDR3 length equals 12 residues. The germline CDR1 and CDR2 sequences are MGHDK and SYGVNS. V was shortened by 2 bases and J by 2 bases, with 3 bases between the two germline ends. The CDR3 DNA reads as TGTGCCAGCAGTGAACAGAACTATGGCTACACCTTC. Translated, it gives CASSEQNYGYTF.

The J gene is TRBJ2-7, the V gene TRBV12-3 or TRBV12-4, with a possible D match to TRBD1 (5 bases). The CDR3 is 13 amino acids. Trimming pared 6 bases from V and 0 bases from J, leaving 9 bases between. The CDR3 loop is CASSLDISYEQYF. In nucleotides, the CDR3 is TGTGCCAGCAGCTTGGACATCTCCTACGAGCAGTACTTC.

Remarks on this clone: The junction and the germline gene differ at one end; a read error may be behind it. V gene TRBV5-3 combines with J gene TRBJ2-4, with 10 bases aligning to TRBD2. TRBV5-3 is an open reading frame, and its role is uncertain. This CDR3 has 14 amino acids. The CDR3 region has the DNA TGTGCCAGAAGCTCCCCCCAGCGGGGGGGCGGTCATTTGTTC. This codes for CARSSPQRGGGHLF.

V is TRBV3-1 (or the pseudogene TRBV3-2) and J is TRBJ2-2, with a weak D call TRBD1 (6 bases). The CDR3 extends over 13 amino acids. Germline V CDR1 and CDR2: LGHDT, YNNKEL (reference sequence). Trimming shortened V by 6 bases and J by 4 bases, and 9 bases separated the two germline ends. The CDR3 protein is CASSPRGTGELFF. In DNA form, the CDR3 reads TGTGCCAGCAGTCCCAGGGGCACCGGGGAGCTGTTTTTT.

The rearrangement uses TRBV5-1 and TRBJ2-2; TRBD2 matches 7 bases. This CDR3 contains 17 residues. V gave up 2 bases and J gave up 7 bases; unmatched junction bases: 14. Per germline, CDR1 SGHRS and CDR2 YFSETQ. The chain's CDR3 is CASSFAPRASGDGELFF. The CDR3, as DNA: TGCGCCAGCAGCTTCGCCCCGAGGGCTAGCGGTGACGGGGAGCTGTTTTTT.

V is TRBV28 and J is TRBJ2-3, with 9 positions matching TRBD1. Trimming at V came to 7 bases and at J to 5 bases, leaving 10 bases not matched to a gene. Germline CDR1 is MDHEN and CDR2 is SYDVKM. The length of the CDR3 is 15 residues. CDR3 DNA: TGTGCCAGCAATCTTCCAGGGACAGGGAAAGATACGCAGTATTTT. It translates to CASNLPGTGKDTQYF.

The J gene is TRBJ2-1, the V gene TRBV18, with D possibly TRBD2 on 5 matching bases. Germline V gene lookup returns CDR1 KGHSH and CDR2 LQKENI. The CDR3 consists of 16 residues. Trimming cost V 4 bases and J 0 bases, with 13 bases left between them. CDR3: CASSLIAPSSYNEQFF. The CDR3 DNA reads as TGTGCCAGCTCACTCATAGCGCCGAGCTCCTACAATGAGCAGTTCTTC.

The CDR3 nucleotides read TGCGCCAGCAGCTTGGGGTCGCCTGGAAACACCATATATTTT. This gives the protein CASSLGSPGNTIYF. V is TRBV5-1 and J is TRBJ1-3; the D is unclear. CDR3 length: 14 amino acids. Trimming pared 0 bases from V and 2 bases from J, leaving 6 bases between. The germline CDR1 and CDR2 sequences are SGHRS and YFSETQ.

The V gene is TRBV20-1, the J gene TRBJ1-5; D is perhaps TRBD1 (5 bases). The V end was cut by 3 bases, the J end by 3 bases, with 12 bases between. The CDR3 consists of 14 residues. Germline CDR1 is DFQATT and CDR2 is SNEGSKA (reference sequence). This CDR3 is CSASRGSDNQPQHF. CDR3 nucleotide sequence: TGCAGTGCTAGTAGGGGCAGCGACAATCAGCCCCAGCATTTT.

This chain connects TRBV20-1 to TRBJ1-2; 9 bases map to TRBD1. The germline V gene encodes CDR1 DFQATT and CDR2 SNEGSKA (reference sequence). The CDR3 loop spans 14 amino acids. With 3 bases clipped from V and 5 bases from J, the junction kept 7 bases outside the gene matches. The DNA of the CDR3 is TGCAGTGCTAGTAGGGGACAGGGAATTTATGGCTACACCTTC. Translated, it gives CSASRGQGIYGYTF.

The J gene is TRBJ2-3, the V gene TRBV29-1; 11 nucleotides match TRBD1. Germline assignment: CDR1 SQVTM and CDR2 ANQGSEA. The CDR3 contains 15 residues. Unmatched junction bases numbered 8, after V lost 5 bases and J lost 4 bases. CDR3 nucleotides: TGCAGCGTTCGAGGACAGGGGGCCGGTGCAGATACGCAGTATTTT. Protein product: CSVRGQGAGADTQYF.

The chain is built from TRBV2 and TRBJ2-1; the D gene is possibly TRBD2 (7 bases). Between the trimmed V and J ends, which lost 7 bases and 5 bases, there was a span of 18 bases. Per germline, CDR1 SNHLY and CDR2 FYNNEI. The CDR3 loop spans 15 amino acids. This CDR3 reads CASKRAGALHNEQFF. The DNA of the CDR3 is TGTGCCAGCAAAAGGGCGGGGGCGCTTCACAATGAGCAGTTCTTC.

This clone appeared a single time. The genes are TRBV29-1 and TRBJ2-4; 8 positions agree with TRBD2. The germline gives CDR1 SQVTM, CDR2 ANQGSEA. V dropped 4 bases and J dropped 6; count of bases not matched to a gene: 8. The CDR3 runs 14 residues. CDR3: CSVGISGGVNIQYF. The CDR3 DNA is TGCAGCGTTGGAATAAGCGGGGGTGTAAACATTCAGTACTTC.

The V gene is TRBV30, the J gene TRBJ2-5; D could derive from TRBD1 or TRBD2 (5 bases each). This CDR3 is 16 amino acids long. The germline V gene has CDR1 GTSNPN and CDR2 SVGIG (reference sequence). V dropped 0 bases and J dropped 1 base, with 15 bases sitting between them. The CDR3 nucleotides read TGTGCCTGGAGTGTCCTCCGGGACGTGTTCCAAGAGACCCAGTACTTC. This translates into CAWSVLRDVFQETQYF.

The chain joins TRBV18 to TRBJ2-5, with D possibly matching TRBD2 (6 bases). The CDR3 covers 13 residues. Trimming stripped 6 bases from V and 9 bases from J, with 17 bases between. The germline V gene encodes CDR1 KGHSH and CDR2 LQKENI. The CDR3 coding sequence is TGTGCCAGCTCCCGAGACGGGGGATCGGCCCAGTACTTC. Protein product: CASSRDGGSAQYF.

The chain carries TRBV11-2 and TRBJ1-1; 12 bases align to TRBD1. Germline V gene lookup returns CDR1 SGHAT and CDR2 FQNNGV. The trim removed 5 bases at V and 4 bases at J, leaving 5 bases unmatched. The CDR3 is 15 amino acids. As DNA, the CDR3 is TGTGCCAGCAGCGCCCGGGACAGGGGGCGCACTGAAGCTTTCTTT. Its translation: CASSARDRGRTEAFF.

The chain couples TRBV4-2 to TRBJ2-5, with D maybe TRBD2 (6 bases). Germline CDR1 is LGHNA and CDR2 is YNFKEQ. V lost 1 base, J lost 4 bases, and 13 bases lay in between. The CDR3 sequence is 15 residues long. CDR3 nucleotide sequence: TGTGCCAGCAGCCAAGGGGAGCGGGCCAGAGAGACCCAGTACTTC. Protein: CASSQGERARETQYF.

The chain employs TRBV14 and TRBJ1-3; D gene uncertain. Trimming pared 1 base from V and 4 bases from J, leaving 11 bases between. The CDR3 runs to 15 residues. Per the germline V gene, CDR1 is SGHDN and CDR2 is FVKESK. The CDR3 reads CASSQVRQPGNTIYF. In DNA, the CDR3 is TGTGCCAGCAGCCAAGTACGGCAGCCCGGAAACACCATATATTTT.

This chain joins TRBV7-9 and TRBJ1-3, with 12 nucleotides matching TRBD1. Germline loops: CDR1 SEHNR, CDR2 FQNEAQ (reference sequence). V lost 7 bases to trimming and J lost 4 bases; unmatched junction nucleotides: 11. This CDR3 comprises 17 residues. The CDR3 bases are TGTGCCAGCACCACGAAGGGACAGGGGGCGCTCGGAAACACCATATATTTT. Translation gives CASTTKGQGALGNTIYF.

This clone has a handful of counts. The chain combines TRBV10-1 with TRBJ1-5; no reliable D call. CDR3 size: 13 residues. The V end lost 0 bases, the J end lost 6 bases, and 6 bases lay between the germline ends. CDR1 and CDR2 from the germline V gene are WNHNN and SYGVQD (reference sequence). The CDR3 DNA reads TGCGCCAGCAGTGAGTCTCGGGGTCAGCCCCAGCATTTT. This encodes CASSESRGQPQHF.

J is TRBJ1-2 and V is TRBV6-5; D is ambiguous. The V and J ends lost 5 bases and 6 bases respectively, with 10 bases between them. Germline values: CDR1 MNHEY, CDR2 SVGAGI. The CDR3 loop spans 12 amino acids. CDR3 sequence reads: CASSLGRDGYTF. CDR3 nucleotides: TGTGCCAGCAGTCTGGGAAGGGATGGCTACACCTTC.

CDR3 coding DNA: TGTGCCAGCAGCTTAGATTGGGGAGTGGATGAGCAGTTCTTC. Translating it yields CASSLDWGVDEQFF. V is TRBV7-2 and J is TRBJ2-1, with D possibly matching TRBD2 (5 bases). The germline gives CDR1 SGHTA, CDR2 FQGNSA. This CDR3 has 14 amino acids. Trimming took 1 base from V and 8 from J, leaving 12 bases between them.

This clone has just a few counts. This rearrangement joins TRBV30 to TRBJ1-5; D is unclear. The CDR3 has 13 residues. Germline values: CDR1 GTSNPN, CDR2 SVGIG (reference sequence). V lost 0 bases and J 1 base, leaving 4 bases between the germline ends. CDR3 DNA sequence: TGTGCCTGGAGTGTTGGGAGCAATCAGCCCCAGCATTTT. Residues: CAWSVGSNQPQHF.

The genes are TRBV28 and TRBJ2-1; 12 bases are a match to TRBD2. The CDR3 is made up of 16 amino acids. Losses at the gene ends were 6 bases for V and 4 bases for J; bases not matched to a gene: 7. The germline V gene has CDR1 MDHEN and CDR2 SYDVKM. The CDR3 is CASSPTSGGRYNEQFF. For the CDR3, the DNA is TGTGCCAGCAGCCCGACTAGCGGGGGCCGTTACAATGAGCAGTTCTTC.

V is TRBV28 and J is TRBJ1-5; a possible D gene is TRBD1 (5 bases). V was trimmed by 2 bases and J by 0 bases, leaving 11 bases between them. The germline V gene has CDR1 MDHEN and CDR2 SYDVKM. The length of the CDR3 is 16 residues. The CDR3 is CASSLNQGGSNQPQHF. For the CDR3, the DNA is TGTGCCAGCAGTTTAAACCAGGGAGGTAGCAATCAGCCCCAGCATTTT.

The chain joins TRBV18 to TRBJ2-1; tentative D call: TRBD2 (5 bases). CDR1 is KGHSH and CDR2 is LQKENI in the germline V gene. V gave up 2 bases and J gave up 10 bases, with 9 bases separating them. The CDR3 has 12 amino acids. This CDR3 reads CASSPTGTEQFF. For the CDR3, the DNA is TGTGCCAGCTCACCAACGGGAACCGAGCAGTTCTTC.

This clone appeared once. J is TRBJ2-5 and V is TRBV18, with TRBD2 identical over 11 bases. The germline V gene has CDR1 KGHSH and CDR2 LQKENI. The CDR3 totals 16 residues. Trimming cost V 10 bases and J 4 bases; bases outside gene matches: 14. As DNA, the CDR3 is TGTGCCACCAAGGCTAGCGGGGGGACATACCCAGAGACCCAGTACTTC. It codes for CATKASGGTYPETQYF.

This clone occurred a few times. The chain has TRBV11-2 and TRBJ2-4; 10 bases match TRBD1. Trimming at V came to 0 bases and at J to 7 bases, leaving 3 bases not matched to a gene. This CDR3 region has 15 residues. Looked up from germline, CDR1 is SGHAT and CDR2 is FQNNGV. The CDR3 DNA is TGTGCCAGCAGCTTAGAGACAGGGGGCTGGAACATTCAGTACTTC. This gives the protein CASSLETGGWNIQYF. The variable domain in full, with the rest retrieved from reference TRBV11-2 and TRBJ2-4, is EAGVAQSPRYKIIEKRQSVAFWCNPISGHATLYWYQQILGQGPKLLIQFQNNGVVDDSQLPKDRFSAERLKGVDSTLKIQPAKLEDSAVYLCASSLETGGWNIQYFGAGTRLSVL.

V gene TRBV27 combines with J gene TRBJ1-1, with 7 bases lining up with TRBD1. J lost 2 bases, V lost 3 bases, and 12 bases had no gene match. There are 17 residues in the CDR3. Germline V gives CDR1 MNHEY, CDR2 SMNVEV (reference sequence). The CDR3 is CASSLGRGLKSNTEAFF. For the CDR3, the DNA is TGTGCCAGCAGTTTGGGGAGGGGGCTTAAATCAAACACTGAAGCTTTCTTT.

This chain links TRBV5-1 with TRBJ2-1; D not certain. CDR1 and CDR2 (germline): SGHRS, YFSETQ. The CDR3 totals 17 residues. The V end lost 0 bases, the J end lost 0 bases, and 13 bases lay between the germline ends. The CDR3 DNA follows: TGCGCCAGCAGCTTGGCCCCTGGGCCGAGCTCCTACAATGAGCAGTTCTTC. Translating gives CASSLAPGPSSYNEQFF.